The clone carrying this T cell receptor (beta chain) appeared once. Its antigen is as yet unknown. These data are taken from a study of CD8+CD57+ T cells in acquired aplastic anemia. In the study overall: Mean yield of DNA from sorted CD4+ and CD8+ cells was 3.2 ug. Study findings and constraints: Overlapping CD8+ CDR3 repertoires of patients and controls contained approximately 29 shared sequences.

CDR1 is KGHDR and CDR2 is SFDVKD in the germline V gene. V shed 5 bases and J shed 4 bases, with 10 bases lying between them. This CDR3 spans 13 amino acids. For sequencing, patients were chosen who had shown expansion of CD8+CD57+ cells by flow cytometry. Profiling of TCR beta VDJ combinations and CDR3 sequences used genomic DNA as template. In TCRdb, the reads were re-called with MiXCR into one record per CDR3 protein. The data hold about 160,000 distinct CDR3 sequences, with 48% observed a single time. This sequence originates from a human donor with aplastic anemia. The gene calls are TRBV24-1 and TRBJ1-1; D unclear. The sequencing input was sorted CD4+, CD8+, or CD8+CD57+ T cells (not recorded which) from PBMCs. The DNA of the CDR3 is TGTGCCACCAGTGCCGGCCCCTTCACTGAAGCTTTCTTT. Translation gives CATSAGPFTEAFF.